This is a list of T cell receptor beta chains from one sample in a study of radiation and T cells in renal cell carcinoma. Measured with immunoSEQ multiplex PCR; TCRdb has only the in-frame clones, and not every one. The sample lists 130,000 to 150,000 clones; 86% were seen once. The specimen comprised blood, sampled from a patient whose treatment included radiotherapy and nephrectomy. These receptor sequences come from a woman aged 50 to 65 with renal cell carcinoma. Each CDR3 is given with its conserved first and last residue. The order of the fields is CDR3 length, D gene, clone size, V gene, J gene, CDR3 DNA, CDR3 protein. The D gene is left open where the match is weak. Rows may omit the clone size; those that give it use once, few, many or a size class.

CDR3 length: 15
D gene: TRBD1
clone size: once
V gene: TRBV9
J gene: TRBJ2-3
CDR3 DNA: TGTGCCAGCAGCGTGGGACCAGGGGGAGCAGATACGCAGTATTTT
CDR3 protein: CASSVGPGGADTQYF

CDR3 length: 15
D gene: TRBD2
clone size: .
V gene: TRBV7-2
J gene: TRBJ2-5
CDR3 DNA: TGTGCCAGCAGCTTAACGAGCGGGAGAGGTGAGACCCAGTACTTC
CDR3 protein: CASSLTSGRGETQYF

CDR3 length: 15
D gene: TRBD1
clone size: .
V gene: TRBV7-2
J gene: TRBJ2-3
CDR3 DNA: TGTGCCAGCAGCACCGGGACAGGGAACCCAGATACGCAGTATTTT
CDR3 protein: CASSTGTGNPDTQYF

CDR3 length: 16
D gene: TRBD2
clone size: .
V gene: TRBV10-1
J gene: TRBJ2-1
CDR3 DNA: TGCGCCAGCAGCCCCGGCGGCGGGGGCTCCTACAATGAGCAGTTCTTC
CDR3 protein: CASSPGGGGSYNEQFF

CDR3 length: 14
D gene: TRBD1
clone size: .
V gene: TRBV10-3
J gene: TRBJ1-6
CDR3 DNA: TGTGCCACCAGGACAGGGGTTTCTAATTCACCCCTCCACTTT
CDR3 protein: CATRTGVSNSPLHF

CDR3 length: 17
D gene: TRBD2
clone size: .
V gene: TRBV5-4
J gene: TRBJ2-5
CDR3 DNA: TGTGCCAGCAGCCTAGCGGGAGGGCGGTCAGCGGGAGAGACCCAGTACTTC
CDR3 protein: CASSLAGGRSAGETQYF

CDR3 length: 14
D gene: .
clone size: .
V gene: TRBV7-2
J gene: TRBJ2-7
CDR3 DNA: TGTGCCAGCAGCCTAACCAGCGGAACCTACGAGCAGTACTTC
CDR3 protein: CASSLTSGTYEQYF

CDR3 length: 14
D gene: .
clone size: .
V gene: TRBV28
J gene: TRBJ1-5
CDR3 DNA: TGTGCCAGCAGTTTGGGGGGTGGCGGTCAGCCCCAGCATTTT
CDR3 protein: CASSLGGGGQPQHF

CDR3 length: 16
D gene: .
clone size: .
V gene: TRBV5-4
J gene: TRBJ2-2
CDR3 DNA: TGTGCCAGCAGCTCTCTTGGGGGAGGAGTCCCCGGGGAGCTGTTTTTT
CDR3 protein: CASSSLGGGVPGELFF

CDR3 length: 13
D gene: TRBD1
clone size: .
V gene: TRBV2
J gene: TRBJ2-7
CDR3 DNA: TGTGCCAGCAGTCCCGGGACAGCCTACGAGCAGTACTTC
CDR3 protein: CASSPGTAYEQYF

CDR3 length: 12
D gene: .
clone size: .
V gene: TRBV6-5
J gene: TRBJ2-4
CDR3 DNA: TGTGCCAGCAGCTCGACAGTCAACATTCAGTACTTC
CDR3 protein: CASSSTVNIQYF

CDR3 length: 14
D gene: .
clone size: .
V gene: TRBV6-1
J gene: TRBJ2-2
CDR3 DNA: TGTGCCAGCAGTGGGCCCGCGGCCTCCGGGGAGCTGTTTTTT
CDR3 protein: CASSGPAASGELFF

CDR3 length: 14
D gene: .
clone size: .
V gene: TRBV27
J gene: TRBJ1-1
CDR3 DNA: TGTGCCAGCAGTTTAGGTCAGGGGAACACTGAAGCTTTCTTT
CDR3 protein: CASSLGQGNTEAFF

CDR3 length: 13
D gene: .
clone size: .
V gene: TRBV6-1
J gene: TRBJ1-4
CDR3 DNA: TGTGCCGGATTGACGGGGGCTAATGAAAAACTGTTTTTT
CDR3 protein: CAGLTGANEKLFF

CDR3 length: 12
D gene: TRBD1
clone size: .
V gene: TRBV19
J gene: TRBJ2-3
CDR3 DNA: TGTGCTGTACAGGGGGGATCGGATACGCAGTATTTT
CDR3 protein: CAVQGGSDTQYF

CDR3 length: 14
D gene: .
clone size: .
V gene: TRBV5-5
J gene: TRBJ1-2
CDR3 DNA: TGTGCCAGCAGCCCCGGGACAACTAACTATGGCTACACCTTC
CDR3 protein: CASSPGTTNYGYTF

CDR3 length: 14
D gene: TRBD2
clone size: .
V gene: TRBV30
J gene: TRBJ2-1
CDR3 DNA: TGTGCCTGGGTGACTAGCGGAACTTACAATGAGCAGTTCTTC
CDR3 protein: CAWVTSGTYNEQFF